This T cell receptor (beta chain) derives from a study of breast tumors, draining lymph nodes, adjacent tissues. MiXCR, applied by TCRdb to the multiplex PCR reads, yields one record per CDR3 protein. The table includes some 150,000 distinct CDR3 sequences, around 24% detected once. The sample holds a few counts of this clonotype. The antigen is unknown. The study, taken as a whole, reports: Compared with basal-like, luminal-like tumors shared significantly more repertoire with nontumor tissue.

Breast cancer patients provided tissue from their axillary draining lymph nodes. Deletions cut 0 bases from V and 4 bases from J, with 13 bases between. The germline gives CDR1 SGHRS, CDR2 YFSETQ. The CDR3 sequence is 15 residues long. The sequencing input was axillary lymph node tissue. This receptor was identified in a female donor with breast cancer. Some clones in this sample may be carry-over from other donors' samples. This chain connects TRBV5-1 to TRBJ2-5, with D possibly called TRBD1 or TRBD2 (6 bases each). CDR3: CASSLGLGGRETQYF. In nucleotides, the CDR3 is TGCGCCAGCAGCTTGGGGCTTGGGGGGCGAGAGACCCAGTACTTC.